Listed here are 31 T cell receptor beta chains from one sample, sequenced in a study of cytomegalovirus exposure and HLA in healthy donors. The PCR was carried out with 60 Vbeta primers and 13 Jbeta primers. Repertoires were generated with immunoSEQ multiplex PCR, while TCRdb's copy carries only in-frame clones and drops some. The table has about 170,000 clones, 75% seen once. Material for sequencing was PBMCs. These receptors all come from a woman in her 50s in good health and CMV-seropositive.

The rearrangement joins TRBV7-9 to TRBJ1-1, with D possibly being TRBD1 (5 bases). Trimming cost V 5 bases and J 6 bases, with 13 bases left between them. The germline V gene has CDR1 SEHNR and CDR2 FQNEAQ (reference sequence). The CDR3 spans 13 residues. In DNA form, the CDR3 reads TGTGCCAGCAGCCCACCAGGGTACCCTGAAGCTTTCTTT. It specifies CASSPPGYPEAFF.

The chain carries TRBV9 and TRBJ2-3; 11 bases align to TRBD1. Germline V gene data show CDR1 as SGDLS and CDR2 as YYNGEE. Losses at the gene ends were 1 base for V and 7 bases for J; bases not matched to a gene: 5. The CDR3 sequence is 15 residues long. The CDR3 loop reads CASSVLGTGGNTQYF. The CDR3 region has the DNA TGTGCCAGCAGCGTATTGGGGACAGGGGGAAATACGCAGTATTTT.

The gene calls are TRBV18 and TRBJ2-3; the match to TRBD2 covers 9 bases. With V trimmed by 7 bases and J by 0 bases, 5 bases remained unmatched. Germline V gene lookup returns CDR1 KGHSH and CDR2 LQKENI. The CDR3 contains 15 residues. CDR3 nucleotides: TGTGCCAGCTTACAAGCGGGGGGCAGCACAGATACGCAGTATTTT. Translated, it gives CASLQAGGSTDTQYF.

This chain joins TRBV9 and TRBJ1-5, with 7 positions matching TRBD1. CDR3 length: 13 residues. Germline CDR1 reads SGDLS; CDR2 reads YYNGEE. V lost 4 bases to trimming and J lost 2 bases; unmatched junction nucleotides: 0. Here the CDR3 reads CASSRGRNQPQHF. CDR3 nucleotides: TGTGCCAGCAGCAGGGGGCGCAATCAGCCCCAGCATTTT.

This chain joins TRBV10-3 and TRBJ1-2; D remains ambiguous. Germline V gives CDR1 ENHRY, CDR2 SYGVKD. Trimming took off 4 bases at V and 2 bases at J, with 8 bases between the two ends. The length of the CDR3 is 13 residues. The chain's CDR3 is CAISVGENYGYTF. The CDR3 nucleotides are TGTGCCATCAGTGTTGGGGAGAACTATGGCTACACCTTC.

This chain connects TRBV2 to TRBJ2-7; no clear D gene. In germline, CDR1 is SNHLY, CDR2 FYNNEI. Trimming took 0 bases from V and 6 from J, leaving 9 bases between them. The CDR3 is 13 amino acids. CDR3 sequence: CASSEAPRSEQYF. The CDR3 DNA is TGTGCCAGCAGTGAAGCGCCCCGGAGCGAGCAGTACTTC.

The V gene is TRBV5-1, the J gene TRBJ2-6, with D possibly TRBD1 on 6 matching bases. The CDR3 spans 18 residues. V lost 6 bases and J 0 bases, leaving 19 bases between the germline ends. CDR1 SGHRS and CDR2 YFSETQ come from the germline V gene. The CDR3 DNA sequence: TGCGCCAGCACTCGGACAGAACTAACAAGCTCTGGGGCCAACGTCCTGACTTTC. This gives the protein CASTRTELTSSGANVLTF.

The chain recombines TRBV5-1 with TRBJ1-1, with D uncertain. The V and J ends lost 4 bases and 5 bases respectively, with 18 bases between them. The V gene's germline CDR1 is SGHRS and CDR2 YFSETQ. The CDR3 covers 15 residues. CDR3 sequence reads: CASSPTVGGETEAFF. The CDR3 nucleotides read TGCGCCAGCAGCCCAACAGTCGGAGGTGAGACTGAAGCTTTCTTT. Full variable domain (missing parts from reference TRBV5-1 and TRBJ1-1): KAGVTQTPRYLIKTRGQQVTLSCSPISGHRSVSWYQQTPGQGLQFLFEYFSETQRNKGNFPGRFSGRQFSNSRSEMNVSTLELGDSALYLCASSPTVGGETEAFFGQGTRLTVV.

The rearrangement joins TRBV2 to TRBJ2-5; D might be TRBD1 (5 bases). The J call may be in error: the DNA end matches TRBJ2-7 better. This CDR3 is 12 amino acids long. CDR1 is SNHLY and CDR2 is FYNNEI in the germline V gene. CDR3 residues: CASSSGYHEQYF. CDR3 nucleotide sequence: TGTGCCAGCAGTTCAGGGTACCACGAGCAGTACTTC.

This clone was counted a single time. The V gene is TRBV2, the J gene TRBJ2-4; D not resolved. V gave up 1 base and J gave up 0 bases, with 7 bases separating them. The germline CDR1 and CDR2 sequences are SNHLY and FYNNEI. CDR3 length: 15 amino acids. CDR3 region: CASSEGRIAKNIQYF. Here the CDR3 DNA reads TGTGCCAGCAGTGAAGGGAGAATAGCCAAAAACATTCAGTACTTC.

This CDR3 is CASSYSQLAKNIQYF. The CDR3 bases are TGTGCCAGCAGTTATTCCCAACTAGCCAAAAACATTCAGTACTTC. The rearrangement links TRBV6-9 to TRBJ2-4; no reliable D call. Trimming removed 0 bases at V and 0 bases at J, with 6 bases between. CDR1 and CDR2 from the germline V gene are MNHGY and SVAAGI. This CDR3 contains 15 residues.

The rearrangement links TRBV11-2 to TRBJ1-6, with D perhaps TRBD1 (6 bases). There are 15 residues in the CDR3. Germline values: CDR1 SGHAT, CDR2 FQNNGV. Trimming left V 5 bases short and J 7 bases short, with 15 bases between. CDR3 protein: CASSQTGGGNSPLHF. CDR3 nucleotides: TGTGCCAGCAGCCAAACGGGAGGGGGAAATTCACCCCTCCACTTT.

As concerns this clone: At one end the junction does not follow the germline gene, possibly because of a read error. V usage is TRBV7-9 and J usage is TRBJ1-2; no definite D call. Per germline, CDR1 SEHNR and CDR2 FQNEAQ (reference sequence). This CDR3 is 11 amino acids long. CDR3 in DNA: TGTTCCAGCGGACGAGGGTTTGGCTACACCTTC. Protein product: CSSGRGFGYTF.

Points on this clone: An end of the junction differs from the germline gene, which may be a read error. J is TRBJ1-3 and V is TRBV7-9; D remains unclear. Germline V lookup: CDR1 SEHNR, CDR2 FQNEAQ (reference sequence). This CDR3 is 15 amino acids long. DNA for the CDR3: TGTTCCAGCAGCTTAGGTGTCAGCTCTGGAAACACCATATATTTT. This gives the protein CSSSLGVSSGNTIYF. Full variable domain (rest looked up from reference TRBV7-9 and TRBJ1-3): DTGVSQNPRHKITKRGQNVTFRCDPISEHNRLYWYRQTLGQGPEFLTYFQNEAQLEKSRLLSDRFSAERPKGSFSTLEIQRTEQGDSAMYLCSSSLGVSSGNTIYFGEGSWLTVV.

The rearrangement joins TRBV4-1 to TRBJ2-2; the D is unclear. Germline V gene lookup returns CDR1 MGHRA and CDR2 YSYEKL. CDR3 length equals 14 residues. V dropped 4 bases and J dropped 7 bases, with 13 bases sitting between them. The CDR3 DNA reads TGCGCCAGCAGCCCCTCCCACAGTTACGGGGAGCTGTTTTTT. Translation: CASSPSHSYGELFF.

This clone has just a few counts. The chain carries TRBV19 and TRBJ1-4; no definite D call. Germline V CDR1 and CDR2: LNHDA, SQIVND (reference sequence). Trimming left V 5 bases short and J 3 bases short, with 10 bases between. The CDR3 loop spans 14 amino acids. The CDR3 DNA follows: TGTGCCAGTAGTTGGCGGGATCCTAATGAAAAACTGTTTTTT. This gives the protein CASSWRDPNEKLFF.

V is TRBV5-4 and J is TRBJ1-1; a weak D match, TRBD1 (6 bases). V was shortened by 4 bases and J by 1 base, with 8 bases between the two germline ends. The CDR3 is 13 amino acids. CDR1 and CDR2 (germline): SGHNT, YYREEE (reference sequence). The CDR3 DNA sequence: TGTGCCAGCAGCCGACAGGAGAACACTGAAGCTTTCTTT. It encodes CASSRQENTEAFF.

The rearrangement uses TRBV18 and TRBJ1-1; D ambiguous. Germline V lookup: CDR1 KGHSH, CDR2 LQKENI. The CDR3 is 13 amino acids. The V gene lost 2 bases and the J gene lost 5 bases, with 9 bases spanning the gap. The CDR3, as DNA: TGTGCCAGCTCACCAGGGCCAGAGACTGAAGCTTTCTTT. Its translation is CASSPGPETEAFF.

Ten or more counts support this clone. This rearrangement joins TRBV11-2 to TRBJ1-2; 8 positions match TRBD1. CDR3 length equals 17 residues. V was clipped by 4 bases and J by 2 bases; unmatched bases: 12. Germline CDR1 and CDR2: SGHAT and FQNNGV. Here the CDR3 reads CASSSEYIRDRNYGYTF. The CDR3 DNA is TGTGCCAGCAGCTCCGAATATATCCGGGACAGGAACTATGGCTACACCTTC.

The chain is built from TRBV9 and TRBJ2-7; TRBD1 aligns across 8 bases. The CDR3 sequence is 14 residues long. Trimming cost V 4 bases and J 2 bases; bases outside gene matches: 5. Germline assignment: CDR1 SGDLS and CDR2 YYNGEE. The chain's CDR3 is CASSPGTGPYEQYF. In DNA form, the CDR3 reads TGTGCCAGCAGCCCCGGGACAGGCCCCTACGAGCAGTACTTC. Full variable domain (rest looked up from reference TRBV9 and TRBJ2-7): DSGVTQTPKHLITATGQRVTLRCSPRSGDLSVYWYQQSLDQGLQFLIQYYNGEERAKGNILERFSAQQFPDLHSELNLSSLELGDSALYFCASSPGTGPYEQYFGPGTRLTVT.

CDR3 DNA: TGTGCCAGCAGCAAAGGACAGGGGGCTAGCTACGAGCAGTACTTC. Translation: CASSKGQGASYEQYF. V is TRBV7-2 and J is TRBJ2-7; 11 bases map to TRBD1. Germline CDR1 and CDR2: SGHTA and FQGNSA. The CDR3 contains 15 residues. V trimming: 5 bases; J trimming: 3 bases; junction bases outside the gene matches: 6. Together with reference TRBV7-2 and TRBJ2-7, the CDR3 gives the full variable domain: GAGVSQSPSNKVTEKGKDVELRCDPISGHTALYWYRQSLGQGLEFLIYFQGNSAPDKSGLPSDRFSAERTGGSVSTLTIQRTQQEDSAVYLCASSKGQGASYEQYFGPGTRLTVT.

The chain combines TRBV2 with TRBJ2-1; 8 bases are shared with TRBD2. This CDR3 spans 15 amino acids. Germline CDR1 and CDR2: SNHLY and FYNNEI. Unmatched junction bases numbered 12, after V lost 8 bases and J lost 6 bases. The CDR3 DNA reads as TGTGCCAGCGGGCTTCGAGCGGGGGAGGGCAATGAGCAGTTCTTC. Residues: CASGLRAGEGNEQFF.

This clone was recorded only once. The chain links TRBV11-2 to TRBJ1-1, with unresolved D. Looked up from germline, CDR1 is SGHAT and CDR2 is FQNNGV. Deletions cut 1 base from V and 4 bases from J, with 7 bases between. The CDR3 has 13 residues. The CDR3 DNA reads as TGTGCCAGCAGCTTAGGGGCCATCACTGAAGCTTTCTTT. Translated: CASSLGAITEAFF.

The genes are TRBV11-1 and TRBJ2-3; 12 nucleotides line up with TRBD2. The J segment lost 4 bases and the V segment lost 1 base, leaving 6 bases of the junction unmatched. CDR1 and CDR2 (germline): SGHAT, FQDESV (reference sequence). This CDR3 has 17 residues. CDR3 sequence: CASSLVPSGGASDTQYF. The CDR3 DNA follows: TGTGCCAGCAGCTTAGTCCCTAGCGGGGGGGCATCAGATACGCAGTATTTT. Filled out from reference TRBV11-1 and TRBJ2-3, the complete variable domain reads EAEVAQSPRYKITEKSQAVAFWCDPISGHATLYWYRQILGQGPELLVQFQDESVVDDSQLPKDRFSAERLKGVDSTLKIQPAELGDSAMYLCASSLVPSGGASDTQYFGPGTRLTVL.

This clone turned up a few times. The V gene is TRBV30, the J gene TRBJ2-3, with TRBD2 identical over 10 bases. Germline values: CDR1 GTSNPN, CDR2 SVGIG (reference sequence). This CDR3 has 13 residues. With 2 bases clipped from V and 8 bases from J, the junction kept 4 bases outside the gene matches. CDR3 residues: CAWSQRGGATQYF. DNA for the CDR3: TGTGCCTGGAGTCAGCGGGGGGGGGCTACGCAGTATTTT.

The rearrangement links TRBV4-2 to TRBJ2-7, with TRBD2 as a possible D gene (7 bases). CDR1 and CDR2 from the germline V gene are LGHNA and YNFKEQ. The ends were cut back, 0 bases at V and 8 bases at J, with 14 bases in the middle. The CDR3 totals 14 residues. The CDR3 region has the DNA TGTGCCAGCAGCCAAGATGTGGGGGGGCTCAAGCAGTACTTC. Amino acids: CASSQDVGGLKQYF.

The V gene is TRBV5-4, the J gene TRBJ1-4; D ambiguous. Trimming took 0 bases from V and 3 from J, leaving 9 bases between them. The germline V gene has CDR1 SGHNT and CDR2 YYREEE (reference sequence). The CDR3 runs 15 residues. DNA for the CDR3: TGTGCCAGCAGCTTGGCCTCGAGTGCTAATGAAAAACTGTTTTTT. It codes for CASSLASSANEKLFF.

The chain uses TRBV2 and TRBJ2-7, with D perhaps matching TRBD2 (6 bases). This CDR3 contains 13 residues. Germline V gene lookup returns CDR1 SNHLY and CDR2 FYNNEI. V lost 2 bases and J 12 bases, leaving 17 bases between the germline ends. DNA of the CDR3: TGTGCCAGCAGTGAAACGGAGGGTGCCTCCGGGTACTTC. This translates into CASSETEGASGYF.

The chain links TRBV30 to TRBJ1-2; D not certain. CDR1 and CDR2 (germline): GTSNPN, SVGIG (reference sequence). This CDR3 comprises 11 residues. The CDR3 DNA follows: TGTGTCTCCGGGAGGGACTATGGCTACACCTTC. Its translation: CVSGRDYGYTF.

The J gene is TRBJ1-2, the V gene TRBV18; TRBD1 aligns across 7 bases. Germline CDR1 and CDR2: KGHSH and LQKENI. V shed 2 bases and J 4 bases; nucleotides not matched to a gene: 10. This CDR3 comprises 16 residues. CDR3 bases: TGTGCCAGCTCACCATTCTCTCAAGGGGGCGGCTATGGCTACACCTTC. This sequence encodes CASSPFSQGGGYGYTF.

The rearrangement uses TRBV11-2 and TRBJ1-1; TRBD1 agrees at 9 bases. The ends lost 2 bases at V and 3 bases at J; junction bases unmatched: 7. This CDR3 spans 16 amino acids. Per the germline V gene, CDR1 is SGHAT and CDR2 is FQNNGV. The CDR3 region is CASSLPYGTGHTEAFF. Written as DNA, the CDR3 is TGTGCCAGCAGCTTACCTTACGGGACAGGGCACACTGAAGCTTTCTTT.